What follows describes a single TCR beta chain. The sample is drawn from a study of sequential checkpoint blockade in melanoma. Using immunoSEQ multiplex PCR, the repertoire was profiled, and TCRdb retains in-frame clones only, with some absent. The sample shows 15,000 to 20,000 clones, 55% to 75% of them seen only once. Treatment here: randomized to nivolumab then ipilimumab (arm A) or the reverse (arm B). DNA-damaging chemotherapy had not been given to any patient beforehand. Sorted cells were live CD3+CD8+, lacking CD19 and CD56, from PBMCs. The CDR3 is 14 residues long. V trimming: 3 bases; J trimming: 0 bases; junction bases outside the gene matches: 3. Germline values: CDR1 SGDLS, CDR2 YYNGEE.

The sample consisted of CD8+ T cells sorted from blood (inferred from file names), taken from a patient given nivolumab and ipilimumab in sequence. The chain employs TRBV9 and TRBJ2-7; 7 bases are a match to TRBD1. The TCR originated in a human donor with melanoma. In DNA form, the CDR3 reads TGTGCCAGCAGCGGGGGACAGAACTCCTACGAGCAGTACTTC. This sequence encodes CASSGGQNSYEQYF.